These 3 T cell receptor beta chains originate from one sample sequenced in a study of neurological immune-mediated disorders. TCRdb analysed the 5' RACE reads with MiXCR anew, one entry per CDR3 protein. The sample lists tens of thousands of distinct CDR3 sequences; 3% to 4% were seen once. Specimen: PBMCs. These receptors were collected from a woman in her forties or fifties with multiple sclerosis.

This clonotype was seen more than once but under ten times. The gene calls are TRBV18 and TRBJ2-7, with 10 bases fitting TRBD1. The germline gives CDR1 KGHSH, CDR2 LQKENI. Trimming took 2 bases from V and 3 from J; bases not matched to a gene: 7. This CDR3 is built from 16 residues. CDR3 in amino acids: CASSPTGTGAIYEQYF. In nucleotides, the CDR3 is TGTGCCAGCTCACCAACCGGGACAGGGGCCATCTACGAGCAGTACTTC. Combining the CDR3 with reference TRBV18 and TRBJ2-7 gives the whole variable domain NAGVMQNPRHLVRRRGQEARLRCSPMKGHSHVYWYRQLPEEGLKFMVYLQKENIIDESGMPKERFSAEFPKEGPSILRIQQVVRGDSAAYFCASSPTGTGAIYEQYFGPGTRLTVT.

There are many counts of this clonotype. The rearrangement links TRBV5-1 to TRBJ2-5, with 7 bases aligning to TRBD2. The germline CDR1 and CDR2 sequences are SGHRS and YFSETQ. The V gene end was trimmed by 6 bases and the J gene end by 4 bases; junction bases not matched to a gene: 6. This CDR3 is 13 amino acids long. The CDR3 nucleotides read TGCGCCAGCACGGATCCGGGGGGAGAGACCCAGTACTTC. The encoded protein is CASTDPGGETQYF.

This clonotype showed up many times. The chain is built from TRBV5-6 and TRBJ1-5, with 9 bases identical to TRBD1. Trimming cost V 4 bases and J 2 bases; bases outside gene matches: 4. CDR3 size: 15 residues. Germline loops: CDR1 SGHDT, CDR2 YYEEEE. The CDR3 DNA reads TGTGCCAGCAGCACAGGGGGCTGGGGCAATCAGCCCCAGCATTTT. This gives the protein CASSTGGWGNQPQHF.